The source of this TCR beta chain is a study of blood T cell repertoires in COVID-19. Original analysis: Counts of nucleated cells, estimated from reference gene primer amplification, were obtained. The table came from immunoSEQ multiplex PCR; TCRdb's copy has only in-frame clones and leaves some out. From that table come the V and J calls and clone size; the DNA was used to work out D and trimming. Of around 170,000 clones listed, around 80% are singletons. Germline loops: CDR1 KGHSH, CDR2 LQKENI. The CDR3 runs to 18 residues. V lost 3 bases and J lost 4; bases outside the gene matches: 16. The age range of participants was about 18 to 89 years, with residence in about two dozen US areas. A COVID-19 case had been met by exposed participants during the 2 weeks before study entry.

Sequencing was done on a sample of PBMCs or T cells enriched from blood (not recorded which). The receptor's source is a man aged 55-75 years who had been exposed to COVID-19. This rearrangement joins TRBV18 to TRBJ1-2; 8 positions match TRBD1. The chain's CDR3 is CASSPSGTGYAGGYGYTF. CDR3 DNA: TGTGCCAGCTCACCTTCCGGGACAGGATATGCCGGGGGCTATGGCTACACCTTC.